This T cell receptor (beta chain) was sequenced in a study of T cells in Graves' hyperthyroidism and ophthalmopathy. Worth noting for this clonotype: Its specificity is unknown. A read error may account for a junction end that differs from germline.

Points from the study as a whole: Most thyroid-expanded clonotypes above 0.001 were also found in blood.

The CDR3 sequence is 14 residues long. Researchers amplified the TCR beta CDR3 regions from RNA transcripts. Primed by the HTBI set, a first-round RT-PCR was run on the TCR CDR3. TCRdb fed the multiplex PCR reads into MiXCR, producing one record per CDR3 protein. The sample holds some 340,000 distinct CDR3 sequences; approximately 13% are singletons and the top ten take around 32%. Fresh peripheral blood, roughly 9.8 ml of it, supplied the PBMCs. The sequence derives from a woman between 40 and 50 years old with Graves' ophthalmopathy. Specimen: blood. The chain joins TRBV12-3 or TRBV12-4 to TRBJ2-1; 10 nucleotides line up with TRBD2. The CDR3 spells CTSSLLAGVPEQFF. DNA for the CDR3: TGTACCAGCAGTTTGCTAGCGGGAGTACCTGAGCAGTTCTTC.